The 25 T cell receptor beta chains in this list originate from one sample, sequenced in a study of blood T cell repertoires in COVID-19. Clones were sequenced by immunoSEQ multiplex PCR, and TCRdb holds only the in-frame ones, with some missing. The table records approximately 360,000 clones, nearly 90% of them present only once. The specimen was peripheral blood. Source of these receptors: a man between 18 and 29 years old with active or convalescent COVID-19.

Details on this clone: The junction departs from the called germline gene at one end, perhaps through a read error. The rearrangement joins TRBV7-7 to TRBJ2-5; D uncertain. The length of the CDR3 is 13 residues. Germline V gene data show CDR1 as SSHAT and CDR2 as FNYEAQ (reference sequence). The DNA for the CDR3 is TGTGCTAGCAGCTTAGACCTAGGAGAGACCCAGTACTTC. Amino acids: CASSLDLGETQYF.

Points on this clone: Other nucleotide sequences in the sample specify the same CDR3. The chain has TRBV19 and TRBJ2-7; D not certain. V was pared by 1 base and J by 4 bases, with 8 bases between. This CDR3 comprises 13 residues. Germline CDR1 and CDR2: LNHDA and SQIVND (reference sequence). CDR3 bases: TGTGCCAGTAGTATAGGACCAGGTTACGAGCAGTACTTC. Translation: CASSIGPGYEQYF.

CDR3 DNA: TGTGCCAGCAGTGCGCAAGGGACAGGAACCTACGAGCAGTACTTC. Protein sequence: CASSAQGTGTYEQYF. V and J are TRBV25-1 and TRBJ2-7; 8 bases are a match to TRBD1. The CDR3 sequence is 15 residues long. Germline CDR1 is MGHDK and CDR2 is SYGVNS. V trimming: 4 bases; J trimming: 2 bases; junction bases outside the gene matches: 7.

V and J are TRBV7-9 and TRBJ1-2; D unresolved. The germline V gene encodes CDR1 SEHNR and CDR2 FQNEAQ (reference sequence). V lost 1 base to trimming and J lost 4 bases, with 10 bases between them. The CDR3 runs to 14 residues. CDR3 bases: TGTGCCAGCAGCTTAGAAGCAGGTATCTATGGCTACACCTTC. This sequence encodes CASSLEAGIYGYTF.

The chain joins TRBV29-1 to TRBJ2-3; TRBD2 matches 8 bases. In germline, CDR1 is SQVTM, CDR2 ANQGSEA. V lost 7 bases to trimming and J lost 3 bases; unmatched junction nucleotides: 12. The CDR3 has 15 amino acids. In DNA, the CDR3 is TGCAGCGCCTACCTTAGCGGGAAGGGGACAGATACGCAGTATTTT. Its protein is CSAYLSGKGTDTQYF.

This chain connects TRBV19 to TRBJ1-2; D not resolved. Germline V lookup: CDR1 LNHDA, CDR2 SQIVND (reference sequence). This CDR3 comprises 16 residues. The V end was cut by 1 base, the J end by 3 bases, with 15 bases between. CDR3 coding DNA: TGTGCCAGTAGTATAGTTCACAGACCCTTGGACTATGGCTACACCTTC. It is translated as CASSIVHRPLDYGYTF.

The V call is TRBV5-6, the J call TRBJ1-4; tentative D call: TRBD1 (5 bases). V was pared by 5 bases and J by 6 bases, with 14 bases between. The germline CDR1 and CDR2 sequences are SGHDT and YYEEEE. This CDR3 is built from 14 residues. CDR3 sequence: CASRARGMDEKLFF. In DNA form, the CDR3 reads TGTGCCAGCAGGGCCCGGGGGATGGATGAAAAACTGTTTTTT.

This clone was recorded at least ten times. The J gene is TRBJ2-1, the V gene TRBV28; 9 positions match TRBD1. In germline, CDR1 is MDHEN, CDR2 SYDVKM. The ends lost 6 bases at V and 10 bases at J; junction bases unmatched: 13. This CDR3 region has 15 residues. The CDR3 DNA reads as TGTGCCAGCAGCCGATCGGGACAGGGTTCTAGAGAGCAGTTCTTC. Translating gives CASSRSGQGSREQFF. The whole variable domain, filled in from reference TRBV28 and TRBJ2-1, reads DVKVTQSSRYLVKRTGEKVFLECVQDMDHENMFWYRQDPGLGLRLIYFSYDVKMKEKGDIPEGYSVSREKKERFSLILESASTNQTSMYLCASSRSGQGSREQFFGPGTRLTVL.

The V gene is TRBV28, the J gene TRBJ1-6; D unresolved. V was shortened by 6 bases and J by 2 bases, with 8 bases between the two germline ends. Germline V gene data show CDR1 as MDHEN and CDR2 as SYDVKM. The CDR3 sequence is 14 residues long. As DNA, the CDR3 is TGTGCCAGCAGCCCACAAGCCTATAATTCACCCCTCCACTTT. It is translated as CASSPQAYNSPLHF.

The chain uses TRBV7-2 and TRBJ2-7; 9 bases align to TRBD1. Per the germline V gene, CDR1 is SGHTA and CDR2 is FQGNSA. Trimming removed 1 base from V and 4 bases from J; junction bases left unmatched: 5. This CDR3 comprises 15 residues. The CDR3: CASSLGTGVWYEQYF. CDR3 DNA sequence: TGTGCCAGCAGCTTAGGGACAGGGGTGTGGTACGAGCAGTACTTC.

This chain's CDR3 is CASGTLPVPLHF. In DNA, the CDR3 is TGTGCCAGCGGGACTCTCCCGGTACCCCTCCACTTT. The chain has TRBV28 and TRBJ1-6; TRBD1 is a possible D gene (5 bases). Germline V CDR1 and CDR2: MDHEN, SYDVKM. The ends were cut back, 8 bases at V and 12 bases at J, with 14 bases in the middle. This CDR3 comprises 12 residues.

The chain links TRBV7-9 to TRBJ2-1, with 8 positions matching TRBD1. This CDR3 region has 16 residues. Losses at the gene ends were 1 base for V and 5 bases for J; bases not matched to a gene: 7. Per germline, CDR1 SEHNR and CDR2 FQNEAQ (reference sequence). The CDR3 loop reads CASSLGSGGIDNEQFF. DNA for the CDR3: TGTGCCAGCAGCTTAGGGTCAGGGGGCATCGACAATGAGCAGTTCTTC.

This chain connects TRBV2 to TRBJ1-5, with a weak D call TRBD1 (5 bases). This CDR3 has 14 amino acids. Germline lookup yields CDR1 SNHLY and CDR2 FYNNEI. Trimming removed 2 bases from V and 6 bases from J, with 11 bases in between. Written as DNA, the CDR3 is TGTGCCAGCAGTGAATCTGGGGGGGGTCAGCCCCAGCATTTT. Translated, it gives CASSESGGGQPQHF. Full variable domain (remainder filled in from reference TRBV2 and TRBJ1-5): EPEVTQTPSHQVTQMGQEVILRCVPISNHLYFYWYRQILGQKVEFLVSFYNNEISEKSEIFDDQFSVERPDGSNFTLKIRSTKLEDSAMYFCASSESGGGQPQHFGDGTRLSIL.

The rearrangement links TRBV11-2 to TRBJ1-2, with D uncertain. The V end was cut by 4 bases, the J end by 3 bases, with 18 bases between. The CDR3 sequence is 16 residues long. Germline CDR1 is SGHAT and CDR2 is FQNNGV. The CDR3 coding sequence is TGTGCCAGCAGCTCGCCAACGAGAGGGCCTCACTATGGCTACACCTTC. Residues: CASSSPTRGPHYGYTF.

This clone was found once. This rearrangement joins TRBV9 to TRBJ2-2; TRBD2 is a possible D gene (5 bases). The CDR3 totals 16 residues. Trimming shortened V by 0 bases and J by 5 bases, and 14 bases separated the two germline ends. The germline V gene has CDR1 SGDLS and CDR2 YYNGEE. The CDR3 region is CASSVGGTSGTGELFF. The CDR3 bases are TGTGCCAGCAGCGTAGGCGGTACCAGCGGAACCGGGGAGCTGTTTTTT. Together with reference TRBV9 and TRBJ2-2, the CDR3 gives the full variable domain: DSGVTQTPKHLITATGQRVTLRCSPRSGDLSVYWYQQSLDQGLQFLIQYYNGEERAKGNILERFSAQQFPDLHSELNLSSLELGDSALYFCASSVGGTSGTGELFFGEGSRLTVL.

The V and J genes are TRBV7-2 and TRBJ1-5; D uncertain. CDR1 and CDR2 from the germline V gene are SGHTA and FQGNSA. The CDR3 runs 16 residues. Between the trimmed V and J ends, which lost 1 base and 1 base, there was a span of 11 bases. For the CDR3, the DNA is TGTGCCAGCAGCTTAGGCCACGCGTTGAGCAATCAGCCCCAGCATTTT. Translating it yields CASSLGHALSNQPQHF.

The CDR3 loop is CASSLVSGVNYGYTF. The CDR3 DNA sequence: TGTGCCAGCAGCTTAGTTTCCGGGGTAAACTATGGCTACACCTTC. This chain connects TRBV11-2 to TRBJ1-2; D unclear. This CDR3 is 15 amino acids long. V was pared by 1 base and J by 2 bases, with 11 bases between. From germline, CDR1 is SGHAT and CDR2 FQNNGV.

The chain employs TRBV6-5 and TRBJ1-4, with D hard to call. CDR3 size: 15 residues. Germline lookup yields CDR1 MNHEY and CDR2 SVGAGI. V was trimmed by 2 bases and J by 5 bases, leaving 12 bases between them. CDR3 sequence: CASSYGQPVNEKLFF. DNA of the CDR3: TGTGCCAGCAGTTACGGGCAACCTGTGAATGAAAAACTGTTTTTT.

CDR3 region: CASSSQFGTDPLEQYF. The CDR3 DNA is TGTGCCAGCAGCTCTCAATTCGGGACAGACCCCCTCGAGCAGTACTTC. This chain connects TRBV13 to TRBJ2-7; 7 bases match TRBD1. The trim removed 4 bases at V and 6 bases at J, leaving 15 bases unmatched. The CDR3 covers 16 residues. Germline CDR1 and CDR2: PRHDT and FYEKMQ (reference sequence).

This rearrangement joins TRBV6-5 to TRBJ2-5, with 7 bases aligning to TRBD2. The germline CDR1 and CDR2 sequences are MNHEY and SVGAGI. J gave up 5 bases and V 0 bases, and 6 bases lay outside the gene matches. CDR3 size: 15 residues. The DNA of the CDR3 is TGTGCCAGCAGTTACTCGGGAAGGGGAGGGGAGACCCAGTACTTC. Translated: CASSYSGRGGETQYF.

The chain has TRBV13 and TRBJ2-6; 9 nucleotides line up with TRBD1. This CDR3 spans 16 amino acids. Per the germline V gene, CDR1 is PRHDT and CDR2 is FYEKMQ (reference sequence). Trimming at V came to 5 bases and at J to 3 bases, leaving 5 bases not matched to a gene. The CDR3 loop is CASSGQGKFGANVLTF. As DNA, the CDR3 is TGTGCCAGCAGCGGACAGGGGAAGTTTGGGGCCAACGTCCTGACTTTC.

The V and J genes are TRBV6-5 and TRBJ2-7; maybe TRBD2 (5 bases). V was trimmed by 8 bases and J by 3 bases, leaving 14 bases between them. The germline CDR1 and CDR2 sequences are MNHEY and SVGAGI. CDR3 length: 13 residues. The CDR3 loop is CASGIAGHYEQYF. DNA for the CDR3: TGTGCCAGCGGGATCGCGGGTCACTACGAGCAGTACTTC.

J is TRBJ2-7 and V is TRBV6-5; the D is unclear. Germline V CDR1 and CDR2: MNHEY, SVGAGI. The CDR3 extends over 11 amino acids. Trimming took off 4 bases at V and 7 bases at J, with 8 bases between the two ends. The CDR3 reads CASSFYGEQYF. The CDR3 DNA reads as TGTGCCAGCAGTTTCTATGGTGAGCAGTACTTC.

This chain connects TRBV6-2 or TRBV6-3 to TRBJ2-7, with TRBD1 as a possible D gene (6 bases). The CDR3 loop spans 15 amino acids. Trimming stripped 6 bases from V and 6 bases from J, with 21 bases between. The germline gives CDR1 MNHEY, CDR2 SVGEGT. CDR3 coding DNA: TGTGCCAGCAGCCCGGACAGTCCTGGTTGGCGCGAGCAGTACTTC. This gives the protein CASSPDSPGWREQYF.

The chain has TRBV6-4 and TRBJ1-1, with D possibly TRBD1 on 5 matching bases. From germline, CDR1 is MRHNA and CDR2 SNTAGT. The CDR3 contains 14 residues. Trimming cost V 6 bases and J 4 bases, with 15 bases left between them. CDR3 protein: CASRPSGGATEAFF. Written as DNA, the CDR3 is TGTGCCAGCAGACCGTCGGGGGGTGCCACTGAAGCTTTCTTT.